This T cell receptor beta chain came from a study of blood T cell repertoires in COVID-19. Study in general: In each case, the material was cDNA or gDNA derived from T cells, B-cell-depleted T cells, or PBMCs.

Sequenced by immunoSEQ multiplex PCR; TCRdb stores in-frame clones only, minus some. The repertoire holds roughly 150,000 clones, with 65% to 85% as singletons. The CDR3 contains 12 residues. The V and J ends lost 0 bases and 7 bases respectively, with 9 bases between them. Germline loops: CDR1 GTSNPN, CDR2 SVGIG (reference sequence). Specimen: peripheral blood. This rearrangement joins TRBV30 to TRBJ1-1; TRBD1 is a possible D gene (5 bases). This clonotype originated in a woman between 50 and 59 years old with acute or convalescent COVID-19. In DNA, the CDR3 is TGTGCCTGGAGTGTGGGGGGAGATGAAGCTTTCTTT. Its protein is CAWSVGGDEAFF.